A single sample gave rise to the 32 T cell receptor beta chains below, sequenced in a study of tumour-infiltrating T cells in Burkitt lymphoma. Assay: immunoSEQ multiplex PCR; the TCRdb copy retains only in-frame clones and omits some. The table includes about 15,000 clones, 75% detected once. The sample taken for sequencing was tumor tissue. These receptors were taken from a human donor with diffuse large B-cell lymphoma.

This chain uses TRBV15 with TRBJ1-2; the D is unclear. CDR3 length equals 12 residues. Germline assignment: CDR1 LNHNV and CDR2 YYDKDF (reference sequence). Trimming cost V 6 bases and J 3 bases, with 8 bases left between them. The CDR3 coding sequence is TGTGCCACCAGTACGGCGGACTATGGCTACACCTTC. This encodes CATSTADYGYTF.

The chain has TRBV30 and TRBJ1-3; D is unresolved. CDR1 is GTSNPN and CDR2 is SVGIG in the germline V gene (reference sequence). Trimming left V 0 bases short and J 3 bases short, with 9 bases between. The CDR3 spans 14 residues. CDR3 nucleotide sequence: TGTGCCTGGAGTGTAAGCAGAGGTGGAAACACCATATATTTT. Residues: CAWSVSRGGNTIYF.

By its share, this clone is medium-sized. The V gene is TRBV6-5, the J gene TRBJ2-5; the D gene is possibly TRBD1 (6 bases). CDR3 size: 15 residues. The germline V and J ends were trimmed by 0 bases and 4 bases, with 12 bases remaining between them. Germline V CDR1 and CDR2: MNHEY, SVGAGI. CDR3 nucleotide sequence: TGTGCCAGCAGTTACTCGAAGTTCAGGGGAGAGACCCAGTACTTC. This sequence encodes CASSYSKFRGETQYF.

V is TRBV7-9 and J is TRBJ1-1, with D possibly matching TRBD1 (5 bases). The CDR3 consists of 16 residues. Germline V gene sequence: CDR1 SEHNR, CDR2 FQNEAQ (reference sequence). V shed 0 bases and J shed 5 bases, with 16 bases lying between them. The CDR3 region is CASSLARVRVGTEAFF. The DNA for the CDR3 is TGTGCCAGCAGCTTAGCGAGGGTCAGGGTGGGGACTGAAGCTTTCTTT.

V is TRBV6-5 and J is TRBJ1-3, with D tentatively TRBD1 (5 bases). V lost 6 bases, J lost 0 bases, and 12 bases lay in between. The CDR3 extends over 15 amino acids. The V gene's germline CDR1 is MNHEY and CDR2 SVGAGI. The CDR3 protein is CASRPSQGSGNTIYF. Written as DNA, the CDR3 is TGTGCCAGCAGACCCTCCCAGGGCTCTGGAAACACCATATATTTT.

The chain couples TRBV11-2 to TRBJ2-1; 12 nucleotides match TRBD2. V dropped 0 bases and J dropped 10; count of bases not matched to a gene: 1. Looked up from germline, CDR1 is SGHAT and CDR2 is FQNNGV. The CDR3 loop spans 14 amino acids. CDR3 residues: CASSLETSGREQFF. The CDR3, as DNA: TGTGCCAGCAGCTTAGAAACTAGCGGGAGGGAGCAGTTCTTC.

The gene calls are TRBV5-1 and TRBJ2-2; possibly TRBD2 for D (5 bases). Germline values: CDR1 SGHRS, CDR2 YFSETQ. There are 14 residues in the CDR3. V shed 1 base and J shed 9 bases, with 13 bases lying between them. The CDR3 protein is CASSLKLDRRELFF. The CDR3 DNA is TGCGCCAGCAGCTTGAAACTAGATAGGCGGGAGCTGTTTTTT.

J is TRBJ2-2 and V is TRBV29-1, with 8 positions matching TRBD1. Germline CDR1 is SQVTM and CDR2 is ANQGSEA. Trimming cost V 6 bases and J 2 bases; bases outside gene matches: 11. CDR3 length equals 16 residues. CDR3 sequence (DNA): TGCAGCGTGAGTTCCCAGGACAGGGCAAACACCGGGGAGCTGTTTTTT. It specifies CSVSSQDRANTGELFF.

The chain joins TRBV29-1 to TRBJ2-2; 9 nucleotides align to TRBD1. The V segment lost 8 bases and the J segment 8 bases; nucleotides outside the gene matches: 6. The CDR3 loop spans 12 amino acids. The germline gives CDR1 SQVTM, CDR2 ANQGSEA. The CDR3 spells CSMGQGGGELFF. The CDR3 coding sequence is TGCAGCATGGGACAGGGCGGTGGGGAGCTGTTTTTT.

This rearrangement joins TRBV15 to TRBJ1-2, with D unresolved. CDR3 length: 14 amino acids. V lost 5 bases and J 5 bases, leaving 15 bases between the germline ends. Germline CDR1 LNHNV, CDR2 YYDKDF (reference sequence). CDR3 amino acids: CATSPGSKDYGYTF. The CDR3 DNA reads as TGTGCCACCAGCCCGGGTTCCAAAGATTATGGCTACACCTTC.

V usage is TRBV6-5 and J usage is TRBJ2-7; perhaps TRBD2 as D (6 bases). The CDR3 spans 14 residues. CDR1 is MNHEY and CDR2 is SVGAGI in the germline V gene. V was cut by 3 bases and J by 7 bases, with 16 bases left in between. The CDR3 sequence: CASSYSRGSGEQYF. CDR3 nucleotides: TGTGCCAGCAGTTATTCTCGGGGGTCCGGGGAGCAGTACTTC.

CDR3 sequence: CASSDVRGSYNEQFF. The DNA of the CDR3 is TGTGCCAGCAGCGACGTTAGGGGCTCCTACAATGAGCAGTTCTTC. This chain links TRBV11-2 with TRBJ2-1; D is perhaps TRBD1 (5 bases). Deletions cut 5 bases from V and 0 bases from J, with 11 bases between. CDR1 is SGHAT, CDR2 FQNNGV, per germline. The CDR3 runs to 15 residues.

This clone was detected only a few times. The rearrangement links TRBV7-8 to TRBJ2-3; D uncertain. Germline-derived CDR1 and CDR2 are SGHVS and FQNEAQ. The CDR3 contains 13 residues. Between the trimmed V and J ends, which lost 4 bases and 4 bases, there was a span of 9 bases. DNA of the CDR3: TGTGCCAGCAGCTCCGCCGGTGCAGATACGCAGTATTTT. It codes for CASSSAGADTQYF.

The rearrangement links TRBV28 to TRBJ1-2, with 8 nucleotides matching TRBD1. Germline V CDR1 and CDR2: MDHEN, SYDVKM. This CDR3 is 14 amino acids long. Trimming took 3 bases from V and 2 from J; bases not matched to a gene: 2. The CDR3 is CASSLGDRNYGYTF. In DNA form, the CDR3 reads TGTGCCAGCAGTTTGGGGGACAGGAACTATGGCTACACCTTC.

The J gene is TRBJ2-7, the V gene TRBV6-1, with 8 bases that match TRBD1. Trimming took 10 bases from V and 6 from J; bases not matched to a gene: 2. Germline V gives CDR1 MNHNS, CDR2 SASEGT. The CDR3 loop spans 10 amino acids. The CDR3 bases are TGTGCCACCACAGGGGGCGAGCAGTACTTC. This codes for CATTGGEQYF.

CDR3 bases: TGCGCCAGCAGTCCACAGGTTCACTCCTACAATGAGCAGTTCTTC. As protein: CASSPQVHSYNEQFF. The chain recombines TRBV4-1 with TRBJ2-1, with D possibly matching TRBD1 (5 bases). The germline gives CDR1 MGHRA, CDR2 YSYEKL. V was clipped by 6 bases and J by 0 bases, with 12 bases between them. CDR3 size: 15 residues.

The CDR3 region is CASSLTQPWLRTVNTEAFF. The CDR3 DNA is TGTGCCAGCAGCTTGACTCAGCCTTGGCTGAGAACGGTGAACACTGAAGCTTTCTTT. The chain carries TRBV5-8 and TRBJ1-1; D gene unclear. CDR3 length: 19 amino acids. The V end lost 1 base, the J end lost 0 bases, and 22 bases lay between the germline ends. The V gene's germline CDR1 is SGHTS and CDR2 YDEGEE.

V gene TRBV19 combines with J gene TRBJ2-1; D possibly corresponds to TRBD2 (6 bases). CDR1 is LNHDA, CDR2 SQIVND, per germline (reference sequence). Trimming removed 5 bases from V and 6 bases from J, with 14 bases in between. This CDR3 has 14 amino acids. The CDR3 DNA reads as TGTGCCAGTAGTGCTGGGACTTGGGTCAATGAGCAGTTCTTC. This translates into CASSAGTWVNEQFF.

V and J are TRBV7-2 and TRBJ1-2; TRBD1 agrees at 7 bases. The CDR3 is 14 residues long. Per the germline V gene, CDR1 is SGHTA and CDR2 is FQGNSA. Losses at the gene ends were 4 bases for V and 5 bases for J; bases not matched to a gene: 7. The CDR3 is CASSSPDRKYGYTF. The CDR3 DNA reads TGTGCCAGCAGCTCACCGGACAGGAAATATGGCTACACCTTC.

This chain joins TRBV9 and TRBJ2-2; a possible D gene is TRBD2 (6 bases). V was clipped by 5 bases and J by 6 bases, with 8 bases between them. This CDR3 spans 12 amino acids. CDR1 and CDR2 (germline): SGDLS, YYNGEE. CDR3 coding DNA: TGTGCCAGCAGGCGGGACCCCGGGGAGCTGTTTTTT. Residues: CASRRDPGELFF.

The rearrangement joins TRBV5-1 to TRBJ2-2; 10 positions match TRBD2. The length of the CDR3 is 15 residues. CDR1 SGHRS and CDR2 YFSETQ come from the germline V gene. V lost 5 bases and J lost 5; bases outside the gene matches: 6. This chain's CDR3 is CASRLAGVRTGELFF. Here the CDR3 DNA reads TGCGCCAGCAGGCTAGCGGGAGTAAGGACCGGGGAGCTGTTTTTT.

The chain uses TRBV19 and TRBJ2-1; D could derive from TRBD1 or TRBD2 (6 bases each). V was clipped by 7 bases and J by 5 bases, with 12 bases between them. This CDR3 comprises 13 residues. Germline V gene lookup returns CDR1 LNHDA and CDR2 SQIVND (reference sequence). CDR3 DNA: TGTGCCAGTACAAGGGGGGTGGACAATGAGCAGTTCTTC. The encoded protein is CASTRGVDNEQFF.

The DNA of the CDR3 is TGTGCCAGCAGCTTGCTAGTCTCGGGTGAGCAGTTCTTC. It is translated as CASSLLVSGEQFF. The V gene is TRBV7-7, the J gene TRBJ2-1, with D hard to call. CDR1 is SSHAT, CDR2 FNYEAQ, per germline (reference sequence). This CDR3 contains 13 residues. V gave up 3 bases and J gave up 9 bases, with 12 bases separating them.

The rearrangement links TRBV11-2 to TRBJ1-3; 7 bases line up with TRBD1. V was pared by 5 bases and J by 0 bases, with 7 bases of the junction left unmatched. The CDR3 sequence is 16 residues long. Germline V gene data show CDR1 as SGHAT and CDR2 as FQNNGV. The CDR3 bases are TGTGCCAGCAGCGGATGGGACAGAAGCTCTGGAAACACCATATATTTT. Translating gives CASSGWDRSSGNTIYF.

The chain has TRBV5-4 and TRBJ2-5, with D possibly TRBD2 on 5 matching bases. The length of the CDR3 is 16 residues. Trimming cost V 0 bases and J 1 base, with 13 bases left between them. Germline loops: CDR1 SGHNT, CDR2 YYREEE (reference sequence). The CDR3 loop reads CASSLAGLASQETQYF. The CDR3 DNA reads TGTGCCAGCAGCTTGGCCGGGCTAGCAAGCCAAGAGACCCAGTACTTC.

This chain uses TRBV29-1 with TRBJ2-4, with D possibly matching TRBD2 (5 bases). V gave up 3 bases and J gave up 8 bases, with 11 bases separating them. This CDR3 has 12 residues. Germline V gene lookup returns CDR1 SQVTM and CDR2 ANQGSEA. The CDR3 DNA sequence: TGCAGCGTTGAGGAGGCTTCGGACATTCAGTACTTC. Protein product: CSVEEASDIQYF.

This clone was found a few times. The V call is TRBV20-1, the J call TRBJ1-1; D is undetermined. The V end lost 0 bases, the J end lost 6 bases, and 5 bases lay between the germline ends. Looked up from germline, CDR1 is DFQATT and CDR2 is SNEGSKA (reference sequence). The CDR3 extends over 11 amino acids. CDR3 sequence reads: CSARETPEAFF. The CDR3 coding sequence is TGCAGTGCTAGAGAAACCCCTGAAGCTTTCTTT.

This chain uses TRBV21-1 with TRBJ1-4. TRBV21-1 is marked as a pseudogene. The CDR3 is made up of 18 amino acids. CDR3 in DNA: TGTGCCAGCAGGGACCGCGGAGGGTGGGTAGGGTCTAATGAAAAACTGTTTTTT. It specifies CASRDRGGWVGSNEKLFF.

The chain couples TRBV5-1 to TRBJ1-1; TRBD1 agrees at 9 bases. Germline V gene sequence: CDR1 SGHRS, CDR2 YFSETQ. This CDR3 comprises 16 residues. The ends lost 3 bases at V and 4 bases at J; junction bases unmatched: 10. CDR3 bases: TGCGCCAGCAGCTGGGTGACAGGGGGGGAGGGCACTGAAGCTTTCTTT. Encoded protein: CASSWVTGGEGTEAFF.

Only a few counts were recorded for this clone. The chain uses TRBV19 and TRBJ2-1; 15 positions match TRBD2. CDR3 length equals 13 residues. The V gene end was trimmed by 8 bases and the J gene end by 8 bases; junction bases not matched to a gene: 1. Germline-derived CDR1 and CDR2 are LNHDA and SQIVND (reference sequence). CDR3 loop: CASGTSGRHEQFF. CDR3 DNA sequence: TGTGCCAGTGGGACTAGCGGGAGGCATGAGCAGTTCTTC.

This CDR3 reads CASSVTGTGGPNSGNTIYF. For the CDR3, the DNA is TGTGCCAGCAGCGTAACCGGGACAGGAGGACCGAACTCTGGAAACACCATATATTTT. The rearrangement uses TRBV9 and TRBJ1-3; 8 bases agree with TRBD1. CDR3 size: 19 residues. The germline V gene has CDR1 SGDLS and CDR2 YYNGEE. The ends lost 1 base at V and 0 bases at J; junction bases unmatched: 12.

The chain carries TRBV18 and TRBJ1-2; TRBD1 might be the D (5 bases). Trimming pared 2 bases from V and 0 bases from J, leaving 13 bases between. Germline V gene data show CDR1 as KGHSH and CDR2 as LQKENI. This CDR3 region has 16 residues. The CDR3 region has the DNA TGTGCCAGCTCACCATGGGACCCAGAGCCTAACTATGGCTACACCTTC. This encodes CASSPWDPEPNYGYTF.